The clone carrying this T cell receptor beta chain was counted a single time. Each subset's genomic DNA was shared equally among a number of immunoSEQ plates. Sorted-subset replicate PCR reactions contained 150 to 200 ng DNA, corresponding to tens of thousands of T cell genomes. Original analysis: There were no quality scores in the junction-only immunoSEQ sequences, so filtering differed. Data came from immunoSEQ multiplex PCR; TCRdb stores just in-frame clones and leaves some out. V and J calls and clone size are copied from that table; D and trimming were computed from the DNA. Found here are roughly 2 million clones, about 95% of them singletons; the top ten hold around 1.1%. These data come from a study of shared clonotypes between healthy human individuals. Looking at the study overall: Three CD4 naive, three CD4 memory, two CD8 naive and one CD8 memory plate were used per donor.

Naive CD8 cells lacked CD45RO and underwent positive selection for CCR7, leaving out terminally differentiated effector memory CD45RA+ cells. CDR3 length: 15 amino acids. Germline V gene sequence: CDR1 SGHNT, CDR2 YENEEA. Trimming took 0 bases from V and 9 from J, leaving 15 bases between them. This receptor was obtained from a man between 18 and 35 years old in good health. The chain links TRBV11-3 to TRBJ2-1; D tentatively fits TRBD1 or TRBD2 (5 bases each). Sequenced input: naive CD8+ T cells sorted from blood. The CDR3 DNA follows: TGTGCCAGCAGCTTAGAATCAGGGCTAGCTAGTGAGCAGTTCTTC. This gives the protein CASSLESGLASEQFF.